The 7 T cell receptor beta chains given below trace back to one sample, sequenced in a study of T-cell memory formation after mild COVID-19. TCRdb independently ran MiXCR on the 5' RACE reads; one entry per CDR3 protein. The data contain more than 400,000 distinct CDR3 sequences, about 18% of them singletons. Sequencing was performed on PBMCs or a T cell subset sorted from them (not recorded which). The receptors were sampled from an adult woman who had mild COVID-19 (a few samples of this study predate the infection). Cell type and time point are not known.

This clonotype was counted between two and nine times. The chain is built from TRBV7-8 and TRBJ2-3; D uncertain. This CDR3 contains 12 residues. CDR1 and CDR2 (germline): SGHVS, FQNEAQ. V was trimmed by 2 bases and J by 8 bases, leaving 8 bases between them. The CDR3 DNA sequence: TGTGCCAGCAGCTTAAGCGCGAGTACGCAGTATTTT. It yields the protein CASSLSASTQYF.

The CDR3 nucleotides read TGTGCCAGCAGCCTCGGGCGACAGGGGCTGAACACTGAAGCTTTCTTT. The encoded protein is CASSLGRQGLNTEAFF. This rearrangement joins TRBV5-4 to TRBJ1-1, with 8 positions matching TRBD1. The CDR3 is made up of 16 amino acids. V shed 4 bases, J shed 0 bases, and the junction held 8 bases outside the gene matches. Germline V gene lookup returns CDR1 SGHNT and CDR2 YYREEE (reference sequence). The whole variable domain, filled in from reference TRBV5-4 and TRBJ1-1, reads ETGVTQSPTHLIKTRGQQVTLRCSSQSGHNTVSWYQQALGQGPQFIFQYYREEENGRGNFPPRFSGLQFPNYSSELNVNALELDDSALYLCASSLGRQGLNTEAFFGQGTRLTVV.

This chain joins TRBV4-1 and TRBJ1-1; 8 nucleotides agree with TRBD1. CDR1 MGHRA and CDR2 YSYEKL come from the germline V gene. This CDR3 is 14 amino acids long. Trimming took 4 bases from V and 6 from J; bases not matched to a gene: 7. In nucleotides, the CDR3 is TGCGCCAGCAGCCCTACCGGACAGGGATCTGAAGCTTTCTTT. Translating gives CASSPTGQGSEAFF.

In DNA, the CDR3 is TGTGCCAGCACTTTAGGCGCCTATGAGCAGTTCTTC. Translated, it gives CASTLGAYEQFF. J is TRBJ2-1 and V is TRBV7-2; D is uncertain. CDR1 is SGHTA and CDR2 is FQGNSA in the germline V gene. V lost 7 bases and J lost 8, with 12 bases in between. The CDR3 spans 12 residues.

The chain couples TRBV30 to TRBJ1-5, with 10 nucleotides matching TRBD1. CDR3 length equals 14 residues. CDR1 GTSNPN and CDR2 SVGIG come from the germline V gene (reference sequence). V shed 5 bases and J 6 bases; nucleotides not matched to a gene: 7. CDR3 in DNA: TGTGCCTGGCAGACAGGGGGCGCAAGTCAGCCCCAGCATTTT. It is translated as CAWQTGGASQPQHF.

The CDR3 nucleotides read TGTGCCAGCAGCTTTATATTAGCGGGGGTCCCCCATGAGCAGTTCTTC. Translating it yields CASSFILAGVPHEQFF. The chain links TRBV12-3 or TRBV12-4 to TRBJ2-1; 9 bases fit TRBD2. The V and J ends lost 6 bases and 8 bases, in that order; junction bases with no gene match: 14. The CDR3 is made up of 16 amino acids.

This sequence joins TRBV6-5 and TRBJ1-2; tentatively, D is TRBD1 (5 bases). Germline CDR1 MNHEY, CDR2 SVGAGI. This CDR3 has 15 amino acids. The V gene lost 0 bases and the J gene lost 8 bases, with 16 bases spanning the gap. The CDR3 loop is CASSYSRAGLGGYTF. The DNA of the CDR3 is TGTGCCAGCAGTTACTCCAGGGCTGGCCTCGGGGGCTACACCTTC.